The clone carrying this T cell receptor beta chain was counted between two and nine times. Its antigen is as yet unknown. This specimen belongs to a study of T cell responses to AZD1222 COVID-19 vaccine. Overall study results and limits: Samples come after the peak T cell response, not at day 14. Spike regions recognized by vaccine-associated CD4 TCRs spanned the protein, led by 160-218 and 743-854. The donor cohort was predominantly white British with a female majority, and clonal diversity may have been underestimated.

Sequenced by immunoSEQ multiplex PCR; TCRdb stores in-frame clones only, minus some. Of about 120,000 clones listed, 70% to 90% are singletons. The V and J ends lost 0 bases and 6 bases respectively, with 5 bases between them. The CDR3 runs 13 residues. The chain is built from TRBV12-3 or TRBV12-4 and TRBJ2-2; maybe TRBD2 (5 bases). This TCR derives from an adult in good health. Source: peripheral blood, taken on day 0 of AZD1222 vaccination. The CDR3 DNA reads TGTGCCAGCAGTTTAGCGGGAGCCGGGGAGCTGTTTTTT. Encoded protein: CASSLAGAGELFF.